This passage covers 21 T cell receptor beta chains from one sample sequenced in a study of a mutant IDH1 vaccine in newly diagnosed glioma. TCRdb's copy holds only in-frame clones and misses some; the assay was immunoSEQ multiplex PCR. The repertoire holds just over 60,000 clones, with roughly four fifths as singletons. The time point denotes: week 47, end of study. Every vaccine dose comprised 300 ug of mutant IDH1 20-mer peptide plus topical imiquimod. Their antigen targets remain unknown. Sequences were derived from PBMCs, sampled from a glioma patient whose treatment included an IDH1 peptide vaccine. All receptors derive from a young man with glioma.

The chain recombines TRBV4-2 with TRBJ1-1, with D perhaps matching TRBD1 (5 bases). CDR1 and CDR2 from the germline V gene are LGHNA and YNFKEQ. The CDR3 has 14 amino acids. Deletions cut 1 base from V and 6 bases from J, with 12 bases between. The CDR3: CASSQGFDSSEAFF. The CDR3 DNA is TGTGCCAGCAGCCAAGGTTTTGACAGCTCTGAAGCTTTCTTT.

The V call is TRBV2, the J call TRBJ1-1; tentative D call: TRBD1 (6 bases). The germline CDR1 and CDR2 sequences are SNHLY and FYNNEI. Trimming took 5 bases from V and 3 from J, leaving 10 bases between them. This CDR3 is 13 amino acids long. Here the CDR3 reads CASSYRVDTEAFF. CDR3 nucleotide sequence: TGTGCCAGCAGTTACAGGGTTGACACTGAAGCTTTCTTT. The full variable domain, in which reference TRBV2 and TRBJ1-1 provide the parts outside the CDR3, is EPEVTQTPSHQVTQMGQEVILRCVPISNHLYFYWYRQILGQKVEFLVSFYNNEISEKSEIFDDQFSVERPDGSNFTLKIRSTKLEDSAMYFCASSYRVDTEAFFGQGTRLTVV.

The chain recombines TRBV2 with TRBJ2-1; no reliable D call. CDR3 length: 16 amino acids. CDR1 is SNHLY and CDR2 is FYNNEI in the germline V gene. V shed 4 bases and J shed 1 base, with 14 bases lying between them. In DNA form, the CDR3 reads TGTGCCAGCAGTGTGGGCCCTTTGGGATCCTACAATGAGCAGTTCTTC. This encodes CASSVGPLGSYNEQFF.

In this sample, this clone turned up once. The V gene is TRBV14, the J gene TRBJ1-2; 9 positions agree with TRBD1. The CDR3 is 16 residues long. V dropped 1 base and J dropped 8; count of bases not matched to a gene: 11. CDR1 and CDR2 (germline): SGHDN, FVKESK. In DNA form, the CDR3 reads TGTGCCAGCAGCCAAGGGCCCGGGACAGGGCCCCTCGGCTACACCTTC. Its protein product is CASSQGPGTGPLGYTF.

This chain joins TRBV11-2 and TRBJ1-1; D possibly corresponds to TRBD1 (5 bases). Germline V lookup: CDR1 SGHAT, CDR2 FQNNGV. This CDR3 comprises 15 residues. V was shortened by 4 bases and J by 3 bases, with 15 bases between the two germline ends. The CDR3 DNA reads TGTGCCAGCAGCTCGCGGGAGGTGGGGCACACTGAAGCTTTCTTT. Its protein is CASSSREVGHTEAFF.

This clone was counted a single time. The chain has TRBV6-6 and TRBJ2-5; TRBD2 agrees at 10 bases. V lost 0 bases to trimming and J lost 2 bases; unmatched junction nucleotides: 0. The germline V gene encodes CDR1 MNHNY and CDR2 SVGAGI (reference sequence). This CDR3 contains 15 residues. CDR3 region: CASSYSTSGQETQYF. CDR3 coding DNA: TGTGCCAGCAGTTACTCGACTAGCGGGCAAGAGACCCAGTACTTC.

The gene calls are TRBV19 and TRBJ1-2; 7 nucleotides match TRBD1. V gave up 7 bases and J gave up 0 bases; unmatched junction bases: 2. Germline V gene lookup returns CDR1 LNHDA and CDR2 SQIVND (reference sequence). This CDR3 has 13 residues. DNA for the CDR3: TGTGCCAGTATGGGGACAGCTAACTATGGCTACACCTTC. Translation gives CASMGTANYGYTF.

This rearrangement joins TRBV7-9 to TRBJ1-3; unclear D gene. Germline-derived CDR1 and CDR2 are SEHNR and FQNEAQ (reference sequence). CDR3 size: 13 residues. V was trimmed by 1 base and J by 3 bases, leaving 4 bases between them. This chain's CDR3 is CASSLEGGNTIYF. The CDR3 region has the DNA TGTGCCAGCAGCTTAGAGGGTGGAAACACCATATATTTT. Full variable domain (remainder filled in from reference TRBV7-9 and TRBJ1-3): DTGVSQNPRHKITKRGQNVTFRCDPISEHNRLYWYRQTLGQGPEFLTYFQNEAQLEKSRLLSDRFSAERPKGSFSTLEIQRTEQGDSAMYLCASSLEGGNTIYFGEGSWLTVV.

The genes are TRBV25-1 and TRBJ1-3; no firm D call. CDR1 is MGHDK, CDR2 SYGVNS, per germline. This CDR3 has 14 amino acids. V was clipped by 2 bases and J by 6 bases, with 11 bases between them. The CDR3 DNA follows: TGTGCCAGCAGTGAAGGCGGCATGAAAAACACCATATATTTT. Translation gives CASSEGGMKNTIYF.

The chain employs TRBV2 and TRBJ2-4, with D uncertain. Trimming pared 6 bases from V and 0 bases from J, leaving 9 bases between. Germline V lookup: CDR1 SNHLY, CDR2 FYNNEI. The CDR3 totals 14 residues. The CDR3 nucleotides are TGTGCCAGCAGGAGTAAACTAGCCAAAAACATTCAGTACTTC. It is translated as CASRSKLAKNIQYF.

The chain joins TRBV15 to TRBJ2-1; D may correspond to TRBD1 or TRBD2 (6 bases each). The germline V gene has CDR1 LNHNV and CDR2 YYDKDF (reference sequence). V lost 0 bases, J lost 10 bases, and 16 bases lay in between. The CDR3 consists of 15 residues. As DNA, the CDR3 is TGTGCCACCAGCAGAGATCGGGGGCAGGGCGGGGAGCAGTTCTTC. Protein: CATSRDRGQGGEQFF.

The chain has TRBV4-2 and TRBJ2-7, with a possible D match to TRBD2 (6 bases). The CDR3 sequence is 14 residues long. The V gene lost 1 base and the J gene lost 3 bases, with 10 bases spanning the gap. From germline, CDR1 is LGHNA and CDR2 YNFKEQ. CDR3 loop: CASSQVGGFYEQYF. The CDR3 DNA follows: TGTGCCAGCAGCCAAGTCGGGGGATTCTACGAGCAGTACTTC.

The CDR3 nucleotides read TGTGCCAGCAGTTACCTGGACAGGCCGAACACTGAAGCTTTCTTT. As protein: CASSYLDRPNTEAFF. This chain connects TRBV25-1 to TRBJ1-1, with 7 nucleotides matching TRBD1. The V gene end was trimmed by 5 bases and the J gene end by 1 base; junction bases not matched to a gene: 7. CDR3 length equals 15 residues. The germline V gene has CDR1 MGHDK and CDR2 SYGVNS.

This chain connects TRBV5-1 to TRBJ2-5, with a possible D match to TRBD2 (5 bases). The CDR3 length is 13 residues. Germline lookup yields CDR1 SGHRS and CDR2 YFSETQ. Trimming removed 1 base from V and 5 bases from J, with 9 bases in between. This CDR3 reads CASSLMTGETQYF. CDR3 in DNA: TGCGCCAGCAGCTTGATGACGGGGGAGACCCAGTACTTC.

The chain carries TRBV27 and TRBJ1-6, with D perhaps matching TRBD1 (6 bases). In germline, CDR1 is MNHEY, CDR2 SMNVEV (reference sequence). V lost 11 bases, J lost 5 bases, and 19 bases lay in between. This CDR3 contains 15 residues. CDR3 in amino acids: CAGTLGTIDNSPLHF. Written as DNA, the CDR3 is TGTGCCGGCACCCTAGGGACAATAGATAATTCACCCCTCCACTTT.

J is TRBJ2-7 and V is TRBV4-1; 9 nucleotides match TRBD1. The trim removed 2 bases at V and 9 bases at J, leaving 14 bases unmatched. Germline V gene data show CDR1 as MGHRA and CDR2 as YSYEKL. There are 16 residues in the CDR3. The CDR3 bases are TGCGCCAGCAGCCAATCCTACCCAGGGGACAGGGAAGGGCAGTACTTC. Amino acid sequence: CASSQSYPGDREGQYF.

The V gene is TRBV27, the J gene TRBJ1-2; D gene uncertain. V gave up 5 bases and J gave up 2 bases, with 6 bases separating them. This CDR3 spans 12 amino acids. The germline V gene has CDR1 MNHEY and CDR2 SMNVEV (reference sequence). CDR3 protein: CASSVSNYGYTF. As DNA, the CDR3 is TGTGCCAGCAGTGTGTCGAACTATGGCTACACCTTC.

The CDR3 sequence: CASSEGGVLFF. As DNA, the CDR3 is TGTGCCAGCAGTGAAGGGGGGGTCCTGTTTTTT. The V call is TRBV6-1, the J call TRBJ1-4; maybe TRBD1 (5 bases). The CDR3 loop spans 11 amino acids. Germline loops: CDR1 MNHNS, CDR2 SASEGT. Trimming took 1 base from V and 14 from J, leaving 8 bases between them.

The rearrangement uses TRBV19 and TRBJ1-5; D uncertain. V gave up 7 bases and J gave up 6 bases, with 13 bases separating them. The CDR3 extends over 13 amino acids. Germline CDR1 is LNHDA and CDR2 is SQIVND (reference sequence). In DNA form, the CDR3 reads TGTGCCAGTAACCAGCACCCCAGTCAGCCCCAGCATTTT. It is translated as CASNQHPSQPQHF.

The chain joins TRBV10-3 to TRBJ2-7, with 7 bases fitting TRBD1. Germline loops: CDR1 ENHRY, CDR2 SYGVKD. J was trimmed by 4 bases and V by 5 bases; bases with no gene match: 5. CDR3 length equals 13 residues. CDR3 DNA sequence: TGTGCCATCAGTTGGGACAGACAATACGAGCAGTACTTC. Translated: CAISWDRQYEQYF.

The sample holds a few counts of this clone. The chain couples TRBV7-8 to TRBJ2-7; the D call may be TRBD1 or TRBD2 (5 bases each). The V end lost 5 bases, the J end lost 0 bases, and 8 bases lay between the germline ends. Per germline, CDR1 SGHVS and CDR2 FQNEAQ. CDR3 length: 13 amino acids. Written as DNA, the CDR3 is TGTGCCAGCAGCGAGGGGATCTCCTACGAGCAGTACTTC. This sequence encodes CASSEGISYEQYF.